This entry lists 7 T cell receptor beta chains sequenced from one sample in a study of T cells in Graves' hyperthyroidism and ophthalmopathy (dated by TCRdb to between 2017 and 2020). Library generation was performed with multiplex PCR. Sequenced using an Illumina HiSeq 2000. The TCR beta CDR3 regions were amplified from the RNA transcripts. The first round of RT-PCR for the TCR CDR3 was performed with the HTBI primer set and the Qiagen OneStep RT-PCR kit. The public reads were reanalyzed by TCRdb: fastp trimming at Q25, MiXCR alignment, in-frame beta chains only. CDR3 protein duplicates are merged, each entry listing the most common genes and DNA. The table for this sample lists approximately 640,000 distinct CDR3 sequences; around 16% of them were counted only once. The biggest ten clones account for around 4% of the sample. Sequencing input: blood. These receptors all come from a young woman with Graves' hyperthyroidism.

The chain has TRBV13 and TRBJ2-2; 9 bases are shared with TRBD1. CDR1 is PRHDT, CDR2 FYEKMQ, per germline (reference sequence). With 5 bases clipped from V and 4 bases from J, the junction kept 8 bases outside the gene matches. The CDR3 runs to 16 residues. DNA of the CDR3: TGTGCCAGCAGCCCCGAGGGACAGGGCCGCACCGGGGAGCTGTTTTTT. Its protein product is CASSPEGQGRTGELFF.

There are a few counts of this clonotype. The genes are TRBV30 and TRBJ2-3; no definite D call. V gave up 1 base and J gave up 3 bases, with 11 bases separating them. Germline CDR1 is GTSNPN and CDR2 is SVGIG (reference sequence). This CDR3 comprises 14 residues. The CDR3 coding sequence is TGTGCCTGGAGTGGGTTTGTGACTACAGATACGCAGTATTTT. This codes for CAWSGFVTTDTQYF.

This clonotype was recorded many times. This chain links TRBV24-1 with TRBJ1-2, with 7 nucleotides matching TRBD1. The germline V gene has CDR1 KGHDR and CDR2 SFDVKD. CDR3 size: 14 residues. Unmatched junction bases numbered 5, after V lost 6 bases and J lost 2 bases. CDR3 bases: TGTGCCACCAGTCGAACAGGGGTAAACTATGGCTACACCTTC. It is translated as CATSRTGVNYGYTF.

Only a few counts were recorded for this clonotype. In DNA, the CDR3 is TGTGCCAGCAGTCCAAGCGGGAGCACTCATGAGCAGTTCTTC. The encoded protein is CASSPSGSTHEQFF. The rearrangement links TRBV27 to TRBJ2-1; 8 positions agree with TRBD2. The CDR3 loop spans 14 amino acids. V shed 5 bases, J shed 8 bases, and the junction held 8 bases outside the gene matches. Germline-derived CDR1 and CDR2 are MNHEY and SMNVEV (reference sequence).

This clonotype was observed at least ten times. The chain recombines TRBV29-1 with TRBJ2-7, with a weak D call TRBD1 (6 bases). Per germline, CDR1 SQVTM and CDR2 ANQGSEA. The V end was cut by 6 bases, the J end by 4 bases, with 13 bases between. There are 12 residues in the CDR3. The CDR3 DNA reads TGCAGCGTGACAGGAGAATTTTACGAGCAGTACTTC. Translation: CSVTGEFYEQYF.

Many counts were recorded for this clonotype. This chain connects TRBV28 to TRBJ2-3; 10 bases agree with TRBD1. From germline, CDR1 is MDHEN and CDR2 SYDVKM. This CDR3 contains 16 residues. After removal of 6 bases from V and 7 bases from J, the junction contained 13 bases not matched to a gene. CDR3: CASSLGGTGDKYTQYF. CDR3 nucleotides: TGTGCCAGCAGCCTGGGGGGGACAGGGGACAAGTATACGCAGTATTTT.

This clonotype was seen a few times. This chain joins TRBV20-1 and TRBJ1-2; no clear D. The V gene lost 5 bases and the J gene lost 3 bases, with 7 bases spanning the gap. CDR3 length: 11 residues. Germline lookup yields CDR1 DFQATT and CDR2 SNEGSKA (reference sequence). CDR3 in DNA: TGCAGTGCTTTTCAAGACTATGGCTACACCTTC. It is translated as CSAFQDYGYTF.